This passage covers 14 T cell receptor beta chains from one sample sequenced in a study of blood T cell repertoires in COVID-19 (TCRdb year 2020). Libraries were made using the immunoSEQ multiplex PCR assay. TCRdb took over this immuneACCESS table, retaining in-frame rearrangements with V and J assigned. Such tables are incomplete; in checked studies, under half of the missing clones stem from an unresolved V gene, and the remainder is unexplained. Present in this sample are hundreds of thousands of clones, about 83% of which were seen just once. The ten biggest clones cover around 5.8% of the sample. The sequenced material came from PBMCs or T cells enriched from blood (not recorded which). The receptors shown here come from a woman between 35 and 50 years old who had recovered from COVID-19.

This sequence joins TRBV7-9 and TRBJ2-2; tentatively, D is TRBD2 (5 bases). Trimming left V 5 bases short and J 6 bases short, with 16 bases between. CDR3 length: 15 amino acids. In germline, CDR1 is SEHNR, CDR2 FQNEAQ (reference sequence). The CDR3 sequence: CASSAPRGISGELFF. In nucleotides, the CDR3 is TGTGCCAGCAGCGCTCCTCGAGGGATTTCCGGGGAGCTGTTTTTT.

The sample holds one count of this clone. The V and J genes are TRBV4-1 and TRBJ2-5; 8 nucleotides agree with TRBD1. This CDR3 is built from 14 residues. Looked up from germline, CDR1 is MGHRA and CDR2 is YSYEKL. V trimming: 1 base; J trimming: 5 bases; junction bases outside the gene matches: 3. The CDR3 spells CASSQGTGTETQYF. The CDR3 region has the DNA TGCGCCAGCAGCCAAGGGACAGGGACGGAGACCCAGTACTTC.

The rearrangement uses TRBV28 and TRBJ2-7, with a weak D call TRBD2 (6 bases). Per germline, CDR1 MDHEN and CDR2 SYDVKM. This CDR3 comprises 13 residues. Trimming took 7 bases from V and 2 from J, leaving 12 bases between them. The CDR3 loop is CASNRDSTYEQYF. The CDR3 DNA reads TGTGCCAGCAACCGGGACTCGACCTACGAGCAGTACTTC.

The J gene is TRBJ2-2, the V gene TRBV2, with 8 bases lining up with TRBD1. Trimming took 10 bases from V and 0 from J; bases not matched to a gene: 4. The CDR3 is made up of 14 amino acids. The germline gives CDR1 SNHLY, CDR2 FYNNEI. In DNA form, the CDR3 reads TGTGCCACCCGACAGGGGACGAACACCGGGGAGCTGTTTTTT. This sequence encodes CATRQGTNTGELFF.

The chain couples TRBV3-1 (or the pseudogene TRBV3-2) to TRBJ1-5; D is uncertain. The V end lost 1 base, the J end lost 1 base, and 11 bases lay between the germline ends. Looked up from germline, CDR1 is LGHDT and CDR2 is YNNKEL (reference sequence). The CDR3 loop spans 16 amino acids. CDR3 sequence (DNA): TGTGCCAGCAGCCAAGGGGCAGGAGGGAGCAATCAGCCCCAGCATTTT. Its protein is CASSQGAGGSNQPQHF.

CDR3 residues: CASSLPTGLAPYEQYF. CDR3 DNA sequence: TGTGCCAGCAGCTTACCTACAGGTTTGGCACCCTACGAGCAGTACTTC. This chain uses TRBV11-2 with TRBJ2-7; D perhaps matches TRBD1 (5 bases). Trimming took off 2 bases at V and 2 bases at J, with 16 bases between the two ends. The CDR3 extends over 16 amino acids. CDR1 and CDR2 (germline): SGHAT, FQNNGV. The entire variable domain, with the rest obtained from reference TRBV11-2 and TRBJ2-7, is as follows: EAGVAQSPRYKIIEKRQSVAFWCNPISGHATLYWYQQILGQGPKLLIQFQNNGVVDDSQLPKDRFSAERLKGVDSTLKIQPAKLEDSAVYLCASSLPTGLAPYEQYFGPGTRLTVT.

The genes are TRBV28 and TRBJ2-4, with D possibly TRBD1 on 6 matching bases. From germline, CDR1 is MDHEN and CDR2 SYDVKM. The V end was cut by 1 base, the J end by 8 bases, with 15 bases between. The CDR3 consists of 15 residues. The CDR3 loop is CASSLSGDLGDIQYF. The DNA of the CDR3 is TGTGCCAGCAGTTTATCAGGGGATTTGGGAGACATTCAGTACTTC.

This clone showed up many times. This sequence joins TRBV6-2 or TRBV6-3 and TRBJ2-7; a possible D gene is TRBD1 (5 bases). CDR3 length: 16 amino acids. Trimming pared 2 bases from V and 2 bases from J, leaving 16 bases between. The germline V gene has CDR1 MNHEY and CDR2 SVGEGT. The chain's CDR3 is CASSYNFQARAYEQYF. The CDR3 DNA reads TGTGCCAGCAGTTACAACTTTCAGGCCAGGGCCTACGAGCAGTACTTC.

V usage is TRBV4-1 and J usage is TRBJ2-1; D may be TRBD2 (5 bases). V was pared by 5 bases and J by 5 bases, with 25 bases between. CDR1 and CDR2 from the germline V gene are MGHRA and YSYEKL. CDR3 length: 18 amino acids. The CDR3 spells CASSDPRQRLLNHNEQFF. The CDR3 nucleotides are TGCGCCAGCAGCGACCCTCGTCAGCGGCTACTCAATCACAATGAGCAGTTCTTC.

This clone was seen once. The J gene is TRBJ1-1, the V gene TRBV28; 9 bases line up with TRBD1. The CDR3 is 14 amino acids. J lost 1 base, V lost 8 bases, and 5 bases had no gene match. The germline V gene encodes CDR1 MDHEN and CDR2 SYDVKM. Here the CDR3 DNA reads TGTGCCAGCCCCGGGACAGGGCCGAACACTGAAGCTTTCTTT. Translating gives CASPGTGPNTEAFF. Filled out from reference TRBV28 and TRBJ1-1, the complete variable domain reads DVKVTQSSRYLVKRTGEKVFLECVQDMDHENMFWYRQDPGLGLRLIYFSYDVKMKEKGDIPEGYSVSREKKERFSLILESASTNQTSMYLCASPGTGPNTEAFFGQGTRLTVV.

The chain uses TRBV4-2 and TRBJ2-5; D might be TRBD2 (6 bases). CDR1 is LGHNA, CDR2 YNFKEQ, per germline. With 2 bases removed from V and 0 bases from J, the gap between germline ends came to 13 bases. This CDR3 has 16 residues. In DNA form, the CDR3 reads TGTGCCAGCAGCCAAAGTTCAACGGGAGACCAAGAGACCCAGTACTTC. Amino acid sequence: CASSQSSTGDQETQYF.

This chain joins TRBV2 and TRBJ2-3; TRBD1 matches at 7 bases. The CDR3 loop spans 14 amino acids. Germline V gene data show CDR1 as SNHLY and CDR2 as FYNNEI. Trimming took 3 bases from V and 5 from J; bases not matched to a gene: 5. CDR3 sequence reads: CASSENRGKDTQYF. CDR3 DNA sequence: TGTGCCAGCAGTGAGAACAGGGGCAAAGATACGCAGTATTTT. The full variable domain, rest sourced from reference TRBV2 and TRBJ2-3, is EPEVTQTPSHQVTQMGQEVILRCVPISNHLYFYWYRQILGQKVEFLVSFYNNEISEKSEIFDDQFSVERPDGSNFTLKIRSTKLEDSAMYFCASSENRGKDTQYFGPGTRLTVL.

The genes are TRBV19 and TRBJ1-1; tentatively, D is TRBD1 (6 bases). The germline V gene has CDR1 LNHDA and CDR2 SQIVND (reference sequence). CDR3 size: 14 residues. Trimming took off 7 bases at V and 4 bases at J, with 16 bases between the two ends. The DNA for the CDR3 is TGTGCCAGTACCTCAAGGGGGTATACCACTGAAGCTTTCTTT. Amino acids: CASTSRGYTTEAFF.

This clone was recorded once. V usage is TRBV27 and J usage is TRBJ2-3, with D possibly TRBD1 on 5 matching bases. V was shortened by 2 bases and J by 2 bases, with 11 bases between the two germline ends. This CDR3 contains 15 residues. The germline V gene encodes CDR1 MNHEY and CDR2 SMNVEV (reference sequence). Here the CDR3 DNA reads TGTGCCAGCAGTTTAGGGGCAGGGTACACAGATACGCAGTATTTT. Protein: CASSLGAGYTDTQYF.